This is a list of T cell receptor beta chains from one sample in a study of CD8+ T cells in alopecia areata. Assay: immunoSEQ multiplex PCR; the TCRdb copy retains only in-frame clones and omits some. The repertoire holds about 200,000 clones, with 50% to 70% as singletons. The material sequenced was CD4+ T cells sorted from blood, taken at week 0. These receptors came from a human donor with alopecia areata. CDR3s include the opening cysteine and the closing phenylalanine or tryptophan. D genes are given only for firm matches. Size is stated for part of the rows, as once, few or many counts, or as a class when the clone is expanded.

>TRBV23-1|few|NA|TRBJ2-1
CASSLRGTHNEQFF
TGCGCCAGCAGTCTGCGGGGTACCCACAATGAGCAGTTCTTC
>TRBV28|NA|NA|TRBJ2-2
CASRQANTGELFF
TGTGCCAGCAGACAGGCGAACACCGGGGAGCTGTTTTTT
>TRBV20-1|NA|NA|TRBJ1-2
CSARAFRGYTF
TGCAGTGCTAGAGCTTTCAGGGGCTACACCTTC
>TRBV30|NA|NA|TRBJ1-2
CAWSPTGDTGYTF
TGTGCCTGGAGTCCGACAGGTGATACGGGCTACACCTTC
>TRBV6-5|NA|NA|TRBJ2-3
CASCPLGGSTDTQYF
TGTGCCAGCTGCCCCCTTGGCGGGAGCACAGATACGCAGTATTTT
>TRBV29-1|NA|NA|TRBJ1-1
CSVPRWGDMNTEAFF
TGCAGCGTTCCTCGCTGGGGGGACATGAACACTGAAGCTTTCTTT
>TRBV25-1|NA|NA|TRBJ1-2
CASSDNRNYGYTF
TGTGCCAGCAGTGATAACAGGAACTATGGCTACACCTTC
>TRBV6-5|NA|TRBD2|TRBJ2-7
CASSQGGGGYEQYF
TGTGCCAGCAGCCAGGGCGGGGGGGGATACGAGCAGTACTTC
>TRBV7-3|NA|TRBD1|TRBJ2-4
CASSSGQGGSKNIQYF
TGTGCCAGCAGCTCTGGACAGGGGGGATCCAAAAACATTCAGTACTTC
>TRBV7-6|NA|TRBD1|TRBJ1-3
CASSLRTGAGNTIYF
TGTGCCAGCAGCTTAAGGACAGGGGCTGGAAACACCATATATTTT
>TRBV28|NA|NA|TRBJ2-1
CASSLKIVSHNEQFF
TGTGCCAGCAGTCTTAAAATCGTATCCCACAATGAGCAGTTCTTC
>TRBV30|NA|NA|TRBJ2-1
CAWSSNEQFF
TGTGCCTGGAGTTCCAATGAGCAGTTCTTC
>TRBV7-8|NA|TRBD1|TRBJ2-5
CASSLTRQGGPGRAIQYF
TGTGCCAGCAGCTTAACAAGACAGGGGGGGCCGGGGAGAGCAATCCAGTACTTC
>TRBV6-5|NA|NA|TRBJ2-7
CASSYKMAGSSYEQYF
TGTGCCAGCAGTTACAAGATGGCGGGGAGCTCCTACGAGCAGTACTTC
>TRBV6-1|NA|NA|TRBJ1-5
CASKNNQPQHF
TGTGCCAGCAAAAACAATCAGCCCCAGCATTTT
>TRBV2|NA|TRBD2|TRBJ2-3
CAGLDLAAIKADTDTQYF
TGTGCCGGCTTAGACCTAGCGGCCATTAAAGCCGACACAGATACGCAGTATTTT
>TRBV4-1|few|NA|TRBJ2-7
CASSHPARGDEQYF
TGCGCCAGCAGCCACCCCGCGAGGGGGGACGAGCAGTACTTC
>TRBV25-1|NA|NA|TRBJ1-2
CASSDRGRNTF
TGTGCCAGCAGTGATCGGGGTAGGAACACCTTC
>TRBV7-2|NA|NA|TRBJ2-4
CASSLEGAKNIQYF
TGTGCCAGCAGCCTCGAGGGAGCCAAAAACATTCAGTACTTC
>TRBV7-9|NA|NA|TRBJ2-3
CASSLTGSRTDTQYF
TGTGCCAGCAGCCTAACAGGGAGCCGCACAGATACGCAGTATTTT
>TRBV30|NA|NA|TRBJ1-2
CASLSPTPYGYTF
TGTGCCTCATTATCCCCAACACCTTATGGCTACACCTTC
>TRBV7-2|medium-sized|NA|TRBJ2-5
CASSPQGGGKTQYF
TGTGCCAGCAGCCCCCAGGGAGGGGGGAAGACCCAGTACTTC
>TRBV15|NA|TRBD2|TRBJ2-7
CATSSLPGLAGDEQYF
TGTGCCACCAGCAGCCTTCCGGGACTAGCGGGAGACGAGCAGTACTTC
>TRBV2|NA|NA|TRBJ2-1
CASCTGSYNEQFF
TGTGCCAGCTGTACCGGCTCCTACAATGAGCAGTTCTTC
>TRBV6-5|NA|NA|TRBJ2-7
CASSSVRSSYEQYF
TGTGCCAGCAGTTCGGTCAGGAGCTCCTACGAGCAGTACTTC
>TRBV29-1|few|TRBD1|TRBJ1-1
CSAKTGGNTEAFF
TGCAGCGCGAAGACAGGGGGAAACACTGAAGCTTTCTTT
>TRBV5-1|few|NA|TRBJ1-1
CASSLVVGVTEAFF
TGCGCCAGCAGCTTGGTTGTAGGGGTCACTGAAGCTTTCTTT
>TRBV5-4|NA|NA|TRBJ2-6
CASILGNVLTF
TGTGCCAGCATCTTAGGCAACGTCCTGACTTTC
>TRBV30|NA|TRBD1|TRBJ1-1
CAWRSRDSEAFF
TGTGCCTGGAGATCCCGGGACAGCGAAGCTTTCTTT
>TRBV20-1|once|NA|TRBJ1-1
CSGQGSTEAFF
TGCAGTGGCCAGGGTAGCACTGAAGCTTTCTTT
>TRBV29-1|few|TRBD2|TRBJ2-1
CSVQTSGLAYNEQFF
TGCAGCGTTCAAACCTCGGGACTAGCCTACAATGAGCAGTTCTTC
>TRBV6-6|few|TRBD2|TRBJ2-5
CASCSSLGGGGETQYF
TGTGCCAGCTGTTCCTCTTTGGGGGGGGGAGGAGAGACCCAGTACTTC
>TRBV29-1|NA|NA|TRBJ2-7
CSAEERGGTEQYF
TGCAGCGCCGAGGAACGAGGGGGGACCGAGCAGTACTTC
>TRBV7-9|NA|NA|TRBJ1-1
CASSLALNTEAFF
TGTGCCAGCAGCTTGGCGTTGAACACTGAAGCTTTCTTT
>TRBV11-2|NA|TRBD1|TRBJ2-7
CASRGRDRGHYEQYF
TGTGCCAGCAGGGGTCGGGACAGGGGGCACTACGAGCAGTACTTC
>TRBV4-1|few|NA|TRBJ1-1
CASSQSDGKSEAFF
TGCGCCAGCAGCCAATCGGACGGAAAATCTGAAGCTTTCTTT
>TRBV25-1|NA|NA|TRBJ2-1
CASSEPNGNEQFF
TGTGCCAGCAGTGAGCCAAACGGGAATGAGCAGTTCTTC
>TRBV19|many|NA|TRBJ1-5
CASSIVTGWNQPQHF
TGTGCCAGTAGTATAGTAACAGGATGGAATCAGCCCCAGCATTTT
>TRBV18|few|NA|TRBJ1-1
CASSKQGNTEAFF
TGTGCCAGCTCGAAACAGGGGAACACTGAAGCTTTCTTT
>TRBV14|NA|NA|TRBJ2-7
CASSQANGGEQYF
TGTGCCAGCAGCCAAGCCAATGGCGGCGAGCAGTACTTC
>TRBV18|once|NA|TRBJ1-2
CASSPRAQDYGYTF
TGTGCCAGCTCACCGCGGGCCCAGGACTATGGCTACACCTTC
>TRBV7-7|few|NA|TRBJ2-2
CASSTTNTGELFF
TGTGCTAGCAGCACAACGAACACCGGGGAGCTGTTTTTT
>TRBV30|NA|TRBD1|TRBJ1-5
CAWSVRTGGKPQHF
TGTGCCTGGAGTGTACGTACAGGGGGTAAGCCCCAGCATTTT
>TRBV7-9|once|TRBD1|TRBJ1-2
CASSFGDRVGYTF
TGTGCCAGCAGCTTTGGGGACAGGGTCGGCTACACCTTC
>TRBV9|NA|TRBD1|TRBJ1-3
CASSRDRFSGNTIYF
TGTGCCAGCAGCCGGGACAGATTCTCTGGAAACACCATATATTTT
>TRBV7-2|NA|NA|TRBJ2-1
CASSLALYNEQFF
TGTGCCAGCAGCTTAGCACTTTACAATGAGCAGTTCTTC
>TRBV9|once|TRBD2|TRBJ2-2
CASSVGGTSSTGELFF
TGTGCCAGCAGCGTAGGGGGGACTAGTTCCACCGGGGAGCTGTTTTTT
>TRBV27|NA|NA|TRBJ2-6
CASSGFSGANVLTF
TGTGCCAGCAGTGGGTTCTCTGGGGCCAACGTCCTGACTTTC
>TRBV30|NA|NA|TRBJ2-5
CAWSPIGETQYF
TGTGCCTGGAGTCCGATTGGTGAGACCCAGTACTTC
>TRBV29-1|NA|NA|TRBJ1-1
CSVELTENTEAFF
TGCAGCGTGGAACTGACGGAGAACACTGAAGCTTTCTTT
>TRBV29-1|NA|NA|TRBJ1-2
CSVELYTNYGYTF
TGCAGCGTTGAACTATACACTAACTATGGCTACACCTTC
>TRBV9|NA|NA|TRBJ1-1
CASSADVNTEAFF
TGTGCCAGCAGCGCGGACGTTAACACTGAAGCTTTCTTT
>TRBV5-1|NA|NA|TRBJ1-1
CASSWDLRLELNTEAFF
TGCGCCAGCAGCTGGGACCTTAGGTTAGAGCTGAACACTGAAGCTTTCTTT
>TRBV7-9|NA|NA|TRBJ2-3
CASSFGSADTQYF
TGTGCCAGCAGCTTTGGCTCGGCCGATACGCAGTATTTT
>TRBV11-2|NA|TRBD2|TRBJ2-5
CASSLVPSGRSETQYF
TGTGCCAGCAGCTTAGTTCCTAGCGGGAGGAGCGAGACCCAGTACTTC